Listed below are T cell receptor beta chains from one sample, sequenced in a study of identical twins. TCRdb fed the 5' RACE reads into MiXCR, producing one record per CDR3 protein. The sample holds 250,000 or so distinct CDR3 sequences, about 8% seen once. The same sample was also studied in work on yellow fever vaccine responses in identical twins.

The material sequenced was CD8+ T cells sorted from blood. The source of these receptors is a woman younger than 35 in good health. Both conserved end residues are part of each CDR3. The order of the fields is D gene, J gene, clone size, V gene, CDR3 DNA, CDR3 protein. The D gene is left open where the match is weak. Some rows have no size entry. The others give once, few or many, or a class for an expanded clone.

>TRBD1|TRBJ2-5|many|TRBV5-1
TGCGCCAGCAGCTTTGGACAGGGAAAAGAGACCCAGTACTTC
CASSFGQGKETQYF
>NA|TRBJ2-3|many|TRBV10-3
TGTGCCATCAGGAACACAGATACGCAGTATTTT
CAIRNTDTQYF
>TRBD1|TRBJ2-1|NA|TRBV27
TGTGCCAGTGTAGGACAGGGGGCTGGTGAGCAGTTCTTC
CASVGQGAGEQFF
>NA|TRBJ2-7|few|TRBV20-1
TGCAGTGCTAGTAATTCTTGGGGCTACGAGCAGTACTTC
CSASNSWGYEQYF
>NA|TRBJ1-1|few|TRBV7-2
TGTGCCAGCAGCTTATTAGTAGGGATCGGAGCTTTCTTT
CASSLLVGIGAFF
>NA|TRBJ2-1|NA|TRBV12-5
TGTGCTAGTGCCGCGACCTCACAGGGCGATGAGCAGTTCTTC
CASAATSQGDEQFF
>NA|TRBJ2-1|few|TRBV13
TGTGCCAGCAGCTTAGCGGTAATTGATCCCACGGATGAGCAGTTCTTC
CASSLAVIDPTDEQFF
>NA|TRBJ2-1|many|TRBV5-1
TGCGCCAGCAGCTTGCGCGGGGATTTCTCCTACAATGAGCAGTTCTTC
CASSLRGDFSYNEQFF
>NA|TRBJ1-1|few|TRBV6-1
TGTGCCAGCGCTCCCGGGAGGCGAGGAGGGACCATGAACACTGAAGCTTTCTTT
CASAPGRRGGTMNTEAFF
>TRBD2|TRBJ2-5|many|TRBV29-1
TGCAGCGTTGTCTCAAGAGGACTAGCGGGAGGTCCCCTACAAGAGACCCAGTACTTC
CSVVSRGLAGGPLQETQYF
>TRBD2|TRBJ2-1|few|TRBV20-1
TGCAGTGCTAGGGGTGGCGGGAGAGGCTACAATGAGCAGTTCTTC
CSARGGGRGYNEQFF
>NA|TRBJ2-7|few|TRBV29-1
TGCAGCGTTGAATTAGTCTCCTACGAGCAGTACTTC
CSVELVSYEQYF
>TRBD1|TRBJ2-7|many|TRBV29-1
TGCAGCGTTGGCCACTTTGGACAGGACTACGAGCAGTACTTC
CSVGHFGQDYEQYF
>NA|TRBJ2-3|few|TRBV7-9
TGTGCCAGCAGCCTCCCCAATTATACGCAGTATTTT
CASSLPNYTQYF
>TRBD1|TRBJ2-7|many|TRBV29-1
TGCAGCGTTGAAAGTCGGACAGGGGACCGCTCCTACGAGCAGTACTTC
CSVESRTGDRSYEQYF
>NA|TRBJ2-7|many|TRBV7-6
TGTGCCAGCAGCTTAGGCCCGGTGAACGAGCAGTACTTC
CASSLGPVNEQYF
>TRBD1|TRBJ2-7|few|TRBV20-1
TGCAGTGCTAAGGGGGGAACCCATACAGGGGGCGCGGTGTACGAGCAGTACTTC
CSAKGGTHTGGAVYEQYF
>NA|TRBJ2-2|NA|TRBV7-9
TGTGCCAGCAGCTCGGGGGGCACGGTCACCGGGGAGCTGTTTTTT
CASSSGGTVTGELFF
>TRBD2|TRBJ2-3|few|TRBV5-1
TGCGCCAGCAGCTTGGCGCTAGCGGGGAACACAGATACGCAGTATTTT
CASSLALAGNTDTQYF
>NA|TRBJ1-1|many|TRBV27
TGTGCCAGCAGTTTCCTAGGGGGAAACACTGAAGCTTTCTTT
CASSFLGGNTEAFF
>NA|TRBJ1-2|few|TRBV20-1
TGCAGTGCTAGAGATCAAGGGTACTATGGCTACACCTTC
CSARDQGYYGYTF
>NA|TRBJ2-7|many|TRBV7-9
TGTGCCAGCAGCCTAGGGTTTTCACCTTCCTACGAGCAGTACTTC
CASSLGFSPSYEQYF
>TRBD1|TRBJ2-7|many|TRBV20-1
TGCAGTGCCCCTGACAGGGGTAGCTACGAGCAGTACTTC
CSAPDRGSYEQYF
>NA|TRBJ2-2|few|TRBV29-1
TGCAGCGTTGGTAGCAAGGTCACCGGGGAGCTGTTTTTT
CSVGSKVTGELFF
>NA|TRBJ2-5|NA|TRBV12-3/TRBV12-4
TGTGCCAGCAGTTGGGGGGCCGGCGCGGGGTCCCAAGAGACCCAGTACTTC
CASSWGAGAGSQETQYF
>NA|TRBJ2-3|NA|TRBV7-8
TGTGCCAGCAGCTTACTGGGGGGGGGGCGGACAGATACGCAGTATTTT
CASSLLGGGRTDTQYF
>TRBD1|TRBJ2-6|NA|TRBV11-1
TGTGCCAGCAGCGATTTGACAGGGTCCGGCGCTGGGGCCAACGTCCTGACTTTC
CASSDLTGSGAGANVLTF
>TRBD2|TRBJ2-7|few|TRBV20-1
TGCAGTGCTAGCGGGACTAGCGGGGGGTATCCCTACGAGCAGTACTTC
CSASGTSGGYPYEQYF
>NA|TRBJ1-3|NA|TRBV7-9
TGTGCCAGCAGCTTAGGAGAGCTGACTGGAAACACCATATATTTT
CASSLGELTGNTIYF
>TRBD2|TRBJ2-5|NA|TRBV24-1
TGTGCCACCAGGGCTAGCGGCCAAGAGACCCAGTACTTC
CATRASGQETQYF
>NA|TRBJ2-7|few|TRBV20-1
TGCAGTGTTTGCGACCTGGGACTGAACTACGAGCAGTACTTC
CSVCDLGLNYEQYF
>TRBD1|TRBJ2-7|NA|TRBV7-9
TGTGCCAGCAGCTTATATGGACAGGGAGAAGGGTACGAGCAGTACTTC
CASSLYGQGEGYEQYF
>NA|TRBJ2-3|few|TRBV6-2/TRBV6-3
TGTGCCAGCAGTTACTCGACCTCCACGAGGACAGATACGCAGTATTTT
CASSYSTSTRTDTQYF
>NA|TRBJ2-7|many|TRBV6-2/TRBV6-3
TGTGCCAGCGCTGGTGAGGCCCTCGAGCAGTACTTC
CASAGEALEQYF
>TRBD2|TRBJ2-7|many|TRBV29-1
TGCAGCGCTCGAGGACTAGCGGGAGTTAACGAGCAGTACTTC
CSARGLAGVNEQYF
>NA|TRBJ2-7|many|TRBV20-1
TGCAGTGCTAGAGGCAGGGGGGACTACGAGCAGTACTTC
CSARGRGDYEQYF
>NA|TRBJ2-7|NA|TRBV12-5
TGTGCTAGTGGTGAGGGCTACGAGCAGTACTTC
CASGEGYEQYF
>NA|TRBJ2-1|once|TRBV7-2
TGTGCCAGCAGCTTAGCGGCGGGAAGCTCCTACAATGAGCAGTTCTTC
CASSLAAGSSYNEQFF
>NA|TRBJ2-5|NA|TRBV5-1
TGCGCCAGCAGCCCCACCGTCGGAGGGGGCCGCGAGACCCAGTACTTC
CASSPTVGGGRETQYF
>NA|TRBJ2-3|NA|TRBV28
TGTGCCAGCAGTTTGGGGTGGAAGAGGCGGGAAGACACAGATACGCAGTATTTT
CASSLGWKRREDTDTQYF
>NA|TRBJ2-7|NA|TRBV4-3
TGCGCCAGCAGCCAAGTGGCAGAGTCATACGAGCAGTACTTC
CASSQVAESYEQYF